This T cell receptor (beta chain) was sequenced in a study of T-cell memory formation after mild COVID-19. One entry per CDR3 protein, called by TCRdb with MiXCR from the 5' RACE reads. The sample yields over 300,000 distinct CDR3 sequences, 20% to 25% seen once. This clonotype showed up just once. What it binds is unknown. Trimming cost V 4 bases and J 5 bases, with 12 bases left between them. CDR1 is LGHDT, CDR2 YNNKEL, per germline (reference sequence). This CDR3 contains 14 residues. Findings and limits, study-wide: Some clones that responded turned up in pre-infection memory, which suggests that cross-reactive memory joined in.

The source is a man aged 18-30 years who had mild COVID-19 (a few samples of this study predate the infection). Cell type and time point are not known. The sequenced material came from PBMCs or a T cell subset sorted from them (not recorded which). This chain uses TRBV3-1 with TRBJ2-1; D is ambiguous. This CDR3 reads CASSPTLPDNEQFF. The CDR3, as DNA: TGTGCCAGCAGCCCCACCCTCCCCGACAATGAGCAGTTCTTC.